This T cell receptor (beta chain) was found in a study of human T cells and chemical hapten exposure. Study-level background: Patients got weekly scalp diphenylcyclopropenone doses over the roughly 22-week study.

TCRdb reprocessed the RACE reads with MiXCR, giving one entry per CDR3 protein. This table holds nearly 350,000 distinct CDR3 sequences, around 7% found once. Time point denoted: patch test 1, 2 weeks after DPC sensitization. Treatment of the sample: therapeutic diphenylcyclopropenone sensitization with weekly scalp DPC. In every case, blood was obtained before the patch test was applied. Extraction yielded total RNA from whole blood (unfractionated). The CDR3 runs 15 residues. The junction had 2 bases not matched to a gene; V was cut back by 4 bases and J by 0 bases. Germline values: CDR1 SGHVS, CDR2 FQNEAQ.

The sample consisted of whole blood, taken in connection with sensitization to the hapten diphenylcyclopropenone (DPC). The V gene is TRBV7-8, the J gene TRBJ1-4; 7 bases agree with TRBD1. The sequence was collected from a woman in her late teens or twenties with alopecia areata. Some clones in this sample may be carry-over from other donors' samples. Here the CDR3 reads CASSWGQTTNEKLFF. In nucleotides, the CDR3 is TGTGCCAGCAGCTGGGGACAGACAACTAATGAAAAACTGTTTTTT. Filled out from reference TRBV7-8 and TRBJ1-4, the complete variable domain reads GAGVSQSPRYKVAKRGQDVALRCDPISGHVSLFWYQQALGQGPEFLTYFQNEAQLDKSGLPSDRFFAERPEGSVSTLKIQRTQQEDSAVYLCASSWGQTTNEKLFFGSGTQLSVL.